This TCR beta chain was observed in a study of vaccination effects on CD4 cells after COVID-19. Sequencing was preceded by expansion of antigen-specific CD4+ T cells with viral peptide pools in the ViraFEST assay. It was after nine to ten days of culture that CD4+ T cells were isolated. In the vaccine recipients, nucleocapsid antibodies were negative and there was no prior SARS-CoV-2 infection. With 7.5 to 10 ug/ml peptides and 9.5 to 10 IU/ml IL-2, roughly 2.1 million PBMC per well were cultured. On both days 3 and 7, half of the culture medium was replaced with IL-2 medium. Worth noting for this clone: Its antigen is currently unknown.

Overall study results and limits: Only a few convalescent patients and no early post-infection timepoints featured in the study.

Deletions cut 1 base from V and 5 bases from J, with 11 bases between. This CDR3 is 14 amino acids long. Germline lookup yields CDR1 SEHNR and CDR2 FQNEAQ (reference sequence). Clones were read by immunoSEQ multiplex PCR, and TCRdb kept only the in-frame ones, dropping some. Here the sample spans 25,000 or so clones, 73% being singletons. Material: CD4+ T cells from PBMCs cultured with SARS-CoV-2 spike peptides, obtained before COVID-19 vaccination. The chain combines TRBV7-9 with TRBJ1-1, with a weak D call TRBD1 (5 bases). The receptor's source is a human donor who received a COVID-19 vaccine. Here the CDR3 DNA reads TGTGCCAGCAGCTTAGGGGGGGTTAGGACTGAAGCTTTCTTT. Translating it yields CASSLGGVRTEAFF.